This TCR beta chain was identified in a study of cytomegalovirus exposure and HLA in healthy donors. Assay used: immunoSEQ multiplex PCR; TCRdb lists only in-frame clones, some missing. The sample has approximately 230,000 clones, roughly 87% seen once. J lost 1 base, V lost 6 bases, and 8 bases had no gene match. Germline V gene sequence: CDR1 MNHEY, CDR2 SMNVEV (reference sequence). There are 15 residues in the CDR3. Regarding the study as a whole: CMV antigen specificity was confirmed in vitro for a few CMV-associated chains.

Details on this clone: The antigen is not known.

Among the 120 or so subjects of the validation cohort, separate from the roughly 730-subject first cohort, were the donors. This clonotype was sampled from a man aged 18 to 30 in good health and CMV-seropositive. Sequencing was performed on PBMCs. V usage is TRBV27 and J usage is TRBJ2-7; 8 bases match TRBD2. The CDR3 region is CASSTSGEGSYEQYF. The CDR3 DNA reads TGTGCCAGCAGCACTAGCGGAGAGGGTTCCTACGAGCAGTACTTC.